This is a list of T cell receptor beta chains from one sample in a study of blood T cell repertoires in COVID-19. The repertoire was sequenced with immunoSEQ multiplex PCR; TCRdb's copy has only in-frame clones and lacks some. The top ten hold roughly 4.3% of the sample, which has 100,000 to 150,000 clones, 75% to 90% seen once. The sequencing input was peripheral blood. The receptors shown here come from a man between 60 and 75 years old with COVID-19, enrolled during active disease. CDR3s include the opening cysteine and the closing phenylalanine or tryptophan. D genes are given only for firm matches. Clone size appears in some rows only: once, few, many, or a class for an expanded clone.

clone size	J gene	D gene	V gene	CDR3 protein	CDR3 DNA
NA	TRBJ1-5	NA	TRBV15	CATSLPTVQPQHF	TGTGCCACCAGCCTACCGACAGTCCAGCCCCAGCATTTT
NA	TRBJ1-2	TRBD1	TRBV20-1	CSATQGEGYTF	TGCAGTGCCACCCAGGGGGAGGGCTACACCTTC
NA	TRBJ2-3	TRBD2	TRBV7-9	CASSPHPLAGGTDTQYF	TGTGCCAGCAGCCCGCACCCTCTAGCGGGGGGAACAGATACGCAGTATTTT
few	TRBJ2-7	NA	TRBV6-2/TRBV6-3	CASSYPLGGRDEQYF	TGTGCCAGCAGTTACCCACTAGGGGGAAGAGACGAGCAGTACTTC
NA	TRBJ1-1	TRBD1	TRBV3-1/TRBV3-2	CASSPEDRDAEAFF	TGTGCCAGCAGCCCTGAGGACAGGGACGCTGAAGCTTTCTTT
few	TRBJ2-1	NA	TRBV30	CAWRAFSNEQFF	TGTGCCTGGAGAGCTTTTAGCAATGAGCAGTTCTTC
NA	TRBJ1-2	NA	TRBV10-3	CAISGGLNYGYTF	TGTGCCATCAGTGGGGGACTGAACTATGGCTACACCTTC
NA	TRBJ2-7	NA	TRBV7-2	CASSLEWGSSYEQYF	TGTGCCAGCAGCTTAGAGTGGGGCAGCTCCTACGAGCAGTACTTC
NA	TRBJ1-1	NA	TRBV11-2	CASSFSTTASEAFF	TGTGCCAGCAGCTTTTCTACGACAGCGAGTGAAGCTTTCTTT
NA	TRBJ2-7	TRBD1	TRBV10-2	CASSERTTGEQYF	TGCGCCAGCAGTGAGAGGACGACAGGGGAGCAGTACTTC
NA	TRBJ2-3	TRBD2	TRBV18	CASSPPRSGGVLTADTQYF	TGTGCCAGCTCACCTCCTCGCTCGGGGGGGGTGCTCACTGCAGATACGCAGTATTTT
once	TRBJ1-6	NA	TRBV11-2	CASSLDRGYNSPLHF	TGTGCCAGCAGCTTAGACAGGGGCTATAATTCACCCCTCCACTTT
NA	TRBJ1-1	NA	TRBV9	CASSPHDSNTEAFF	TGTGCCAGCAGCCCACACGACAGTAACACTGAAGCTTTCTTT
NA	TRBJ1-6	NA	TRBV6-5	CASSYSRQGNSPLHF	TGTGCCAGCAGTTACTCGAGGCAGGGAAATTCACCCCTCCACTTT
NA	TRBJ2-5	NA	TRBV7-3	CASSLMQGETQYF	TGTGCCAGCAGCTTAATGCAGGGGGAGACCCAGTACTTC
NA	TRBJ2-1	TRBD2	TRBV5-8	CASSFRIAGNNEQFF	TGTGCCAGCAGCTTCAGAATAGCGGGGAACAATGAGCAGTTCTTC
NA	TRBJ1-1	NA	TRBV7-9	CASSLVAGENTEAFF	TGTGCCAGCAGCTTAGTAGCAGGGGAAAACACTGAAGCTTTCTTT
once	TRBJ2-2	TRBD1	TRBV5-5	CASSGTGDTGELFF	TGTGCCAGCAGCGGGACAGGGGACACCGGGGAGCTGTTTTTT
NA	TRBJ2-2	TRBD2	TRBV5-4	CASSLPGLAGTVNTGELFF	TGTGCCAGCAGCTTACCCGGACTAGCGGGGACCGTAAACACCGGGGAGCTGTTTTTT
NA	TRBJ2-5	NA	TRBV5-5	CASSLGLMKAQYF	TGTGCCAGCAGCTTGGGACTGATGAAGGCCCAGTACTTC
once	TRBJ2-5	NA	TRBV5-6	CASSFSGVKETQYF	TGTGCCAGCAGCTTTTCCGGGGTAAAAGAGACCCAGTACTTC
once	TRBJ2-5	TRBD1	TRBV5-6	CASRPGTGGRETQYF	TGTGCCAGCAGGCCGGGGACAGGGGGAAGGGAGACCCAGTACTTC
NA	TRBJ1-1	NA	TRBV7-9	CASSLVGGLGAFF	TGTGCCAGCAGCTTAGTCGGGGGGCTGGGGGCTTTCTTT
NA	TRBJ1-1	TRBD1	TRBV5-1	CASSSGQGALNTEAFF	TGCGCCAGCAGCTCAGGACAGGGGGCCTTGAACACTGAAGCTTTCTTT
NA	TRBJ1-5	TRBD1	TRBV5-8	CASSPGTVRSNQPQHF	TGTGCCAGCAGCCCGGGGACAGTCCGTAGCAATCAGCCCCAGCATTTT
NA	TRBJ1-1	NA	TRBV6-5	CASSYSLSNTEAFF	TGTGCCAGCAGTTACAGCCTTTCGAACACTGAAGCTTTCTTT
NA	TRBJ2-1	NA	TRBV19	CASSLQGSEQFF	TGTGCCAGTAGCTTACAGGGATCTGAGCAGTTCTTC
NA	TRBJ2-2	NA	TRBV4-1	CASSQLLNTGELFF	TGCGCCAGCAGCCAATTACTAAACACCGGGGAGCTGTTTTTT
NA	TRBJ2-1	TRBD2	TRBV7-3	CASSYLVESGGFYNEQFF	TGTGCCAGCAGCTACCTCGTAGAGAGCGGGGGATTCTACAATGAGCAGTTCTTC
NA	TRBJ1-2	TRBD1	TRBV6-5	CASTPDRGGYGYTF	TGTGCCAGCACTCCGGACAGGGGAGGCTATGGCTACACCTTC
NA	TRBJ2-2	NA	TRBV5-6	CASSYTGELFF	TGTGCCAGCAGTTATACCGGGGAGCTGTTTTTT
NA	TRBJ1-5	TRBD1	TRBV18	CASSPLQGANQPQHF	TGTGCCAGCTCACCTCTACAGGGGGCAAATCAGCCCCAGCATTTT
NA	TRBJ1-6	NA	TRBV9	CASSVEDSLNSPLHF	TGTGCCAGCAGCGTAGAGGACAGTCTTAATTCACCCCTCCACTTT
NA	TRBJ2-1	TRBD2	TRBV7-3	CASSLGGTSEYNEQFF	TGTGCCAGCAGCTTAGGCGGGACTAGCGAGTACAATGAGCAGTTCTTC
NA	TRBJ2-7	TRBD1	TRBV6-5	CASSPGQGVKQYF	TGTGCCAGCAGTCCGGGACAGGGAGTGAAGCAGTACTTC
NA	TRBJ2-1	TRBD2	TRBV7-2	CASSPLGGGGLGNEQFF	TGTGCCAGCAGCCCTCTGGGCGGGGGGGGCCTCGGAAATGAGCAGTTCTTC
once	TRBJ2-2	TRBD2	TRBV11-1	CASRGTSFNTGELFF	TGTGCCAGCAGGGGGACTAGCTTCAACACCGGGGAGCTGTTTTTT
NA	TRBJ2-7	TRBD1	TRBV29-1	CSAEDRPFSYEQYF	TGCAGCGCCGAGGACAGGCCTTTCTCCTACGAGCAGTACTTC
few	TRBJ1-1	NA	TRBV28	CASSLGGYEAFF	TGTGCCAGCAGTTTAGGGGGGTATGAAGCTTTCTTT
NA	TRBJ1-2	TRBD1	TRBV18	CASSRTGDYGYTF	TGTGCCAGCTCGCGAACAGGGGATTATGGCTACACCTTC